This paragraph covers one T cell receptor (beta chain) sequence. Its specificity is unknown. The source of the sample is a study of chemoradiotherapy in HPV16-positive cancers. Study outcomes and limitations: Non-HPV-specific T cells did not expand in tumors during treatment, whereas candidate HPV-specific clones and E7-related motifs did.

Data came from immunoSEQ multiplex PCR; TCRdb stores just in-frame clones and leaves some out. Of about 53,000 clones listed, about 88% are singletons. Germline lookup yields CDR1 SGHVS and CDR2 FQNEAQ. V was clipped by 5 bases and J by 7 bases, with 12 bases between them. The CDR3 consists of 14 residues. Sequencing used blood, obtained from a patient who underwent chemoradiotherapy. The sequence was obtained from a human donor with HPV-associated anogenital cancer. The V gene is TRBV7-8, the J gene TRBJ1-6; D gene ambiguous. The CDR3 spells CASSPIEKNSPLHF. CDR3 DNA sequence: TGTGCCAGCAGCCCCATTGAGAAGAATTCACCCCTCCACTTT.